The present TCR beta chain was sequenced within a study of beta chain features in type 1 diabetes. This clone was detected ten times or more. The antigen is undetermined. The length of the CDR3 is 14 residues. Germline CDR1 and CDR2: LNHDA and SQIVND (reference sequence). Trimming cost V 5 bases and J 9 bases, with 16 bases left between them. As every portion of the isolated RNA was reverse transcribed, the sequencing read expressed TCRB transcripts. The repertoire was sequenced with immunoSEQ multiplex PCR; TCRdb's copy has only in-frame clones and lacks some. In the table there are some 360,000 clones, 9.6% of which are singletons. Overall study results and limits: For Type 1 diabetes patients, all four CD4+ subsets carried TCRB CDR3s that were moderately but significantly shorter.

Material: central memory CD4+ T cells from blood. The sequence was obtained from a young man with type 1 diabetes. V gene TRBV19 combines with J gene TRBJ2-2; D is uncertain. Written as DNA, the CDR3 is TGTGCCAGTAGTGCCTTAGGAACCTTCCGGGAGCTGTTTTTT. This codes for CASSALGTFRELFF.